Sequencing of this T cell receptor (beta chain) was carried out in a study of shared clonotypes between healthy human individuals (dated by TCRdb to 2018 to 2021). For the study in its entirety: The cohort included three men and a couple of women between 18 and 49 years of age. For each donor, three plates each were used for CD4 naive and CD4 memory, two plates were used for CD8 naive, and one plate was used for CD8 memory. Leukapheresis yielded between about 0.85 and 9 billion PBMCs per donor. Blood TCR repertoires of roughly five healthy adults were deeply sequenced to estimate repertoire size and the extent of clonotype sharing between individuals. Different laboratories and diverse techniques were used to prepare libraries and sequence TCR repertoires, to increase sequencing depth and limit assay-specific biases. Summary of the overall study and its limitations: Rarefaction of sorted-subset datasets indicated incomplete sequencing despite the large sequencing depth. Higher generation probabilities were observed for clonotypes shared by all four sorted-subset donors than for non-shared clonotypes. Only blood was sampled, and tissue TCR repertoires likely differ from those in blood. Larger estimated clonotype richness was generally found for naive subsets than for memory subsets. The small number of donors limited the genetic and exposure-history diversity represented. Pairwise subsampling indicated that sequencing depth was expected to affect the degree of clonotype sharing among donors. Sharing across several donors was observed for about 5% of naive CD4, over 3% of naive CD8, 2% to 2.5% of memory CD4, and approximately 0.41% of memory CD8 clonotypes.

Healthy HIV-negative adults with no recently reported acute infections or vaccinations were included as donors. All donors were Caucasian adults living in Nashville, Tennessee, USA. CD4+ T cells were enriched by magnetic negative selection; naive cells were then positively selected on CD45RA, and the negative fraction formed the memory subset. Blood was collected by leukapheresis, and PBMCs were isolated by Ficoll-Histopaque density gradient centrifugation and then cryopreserved in liquid nitrogen vapor phase. Analytical flow cytometry was used to check the purity and quantity of each magnetically sorted T cell population. Genomic DNA was isolated from every sorted fraction and measured by UV absorbance on a Nanodrop 2000c. Regarding this clone: Its specific antigen is unknown. Base quality data are lacking; no much larger clone is found one base away.

Using the deep immunoSEQ assay, multiplex PCR amplified TCR CDR3 regions from genomic DNA. Genomic DNA extracted from each cell subset was distributed evenly over all wells of several immunoSEQ 96-well plates, and each plate served as one replicate. For sorted subsets, roughly 200 ng of genomic DNA, equivalent to 30,000 or so T cell genomes, went into each replicate PCR. Purified libraries were quantified with a Qubit 3.0 fluorometer, sized on a Bioanalyzer 2100, and re-quantified with the KAPA Library Quantification kit. Every immunoSEQ 96-well plate was sequenced on a dedicated single-read 150-cycle Illumina NextSeq 550 flow cell. The paper's data handling went like this. Because the immunoSEQ output included only junctional sequences and no quality scores, the filtering could not be the same as the filtering used for full-length reads. To assign V/J genes and CDR3, sequences were annotated against IMGT germline references using PyIR, a Python wrapper for IgBLAST v1.9. Reads with weak V/J assignments (E-value above 1e-6), missing CDR3, stop codons, out-of-frame junctions, or ambiguous translated residues were removed. V3J clonotypes were defined as sequences sharing an identical inferred V gene, J gene, and CDR3 amino acid sequence. To compute the percentage overlap between repertoires, the number of shared unique clonotypes was divided by the size of the smaller repertoire. RTK rarefaction, the Chao1 estimator, and Recon v2.1 estimates of unobserved clonotypes were used to assess repertoire richness. For all TCRbeta clonotypes obtained by the gDNA method from four donors, generation probabilities were computed with OLGA. As stored in TCRdb, this immuneACCESS dataset retains in-frame rearrangements with V and J assigned. A fraction of the clones does not appear; measured against another copy, unresolved V genes explain less than half of the discrepancy, and the remainder lacks a known reason. That table is the source of V, J and clone size, and D and trimming were worked out from the DNA. This sample gives hundreds of thousands of clones in total; about 80% of them show up just once. Around 1.8% of the sample lies in the top ten.

The V end loses 2 bases and the J end loses 6 bases, and a stretch of 16 bases separates them. Taken from the germline V gene, the CDR1 and CDR2 loops are SGHAT and FQNNGV. From cysteine to phenylalanine, the CDR3 is 16 amino acids long. The CDR3 DNA has 48 bases and is translated from base 1. The sample comprised memory CD4+ T cells sorted from blood. Interpreted using the paper, the cell subset or site label stands for: CD45RA-negative fraction. Rearrangement joined TRBV11-2 to TRBJ2-2; the D segment is perhaps TRBD1 or TRBD2, each sharing 5 matched bases. The clonotype originates from a woman aged 25-40 years in good health. At the DNA level, the sequence is TGTGCCAGCAGCTTACTTAGGGGTCAGAGGGCCGGGGAGCTGTTTTTT. This gives the protein CASSLLRGQRAGELFF. With the portions outside the CDR3 filled from the reference TRBV11-2 and TRBJ2-2 genes, the complete variable region becomes EAGVAQSPRYKIIEKRQSVAFWCNPISGHATLYWYQQILGQGPKLLIQFQNNGVVDDSQLPKDRFSAERLKGVDSTLKIQPAKLEDSAVYLCASSLLRGQRAGELFFGEGSRLTVL.